The clone carrying this T cell receptor (beta chain) showed up just a few times. Antigen: not known. Germline CDR1 is KGHSH and CDR2 is LQKENI. Deletions cut 3 bases from V and 5 bases from J, with 16 bases between. CDR3 length equals 15 residues. Treatment of the sample: roughly 10-day PBMC culture with coronavirus spike peptide pools or control peptides (ViraFEST assay). T cells were expanded with peptide pools, and expanded clonotypes were identified by TCR sequencing. An Oncomine TCR Beta short-read assay was used to sequence the DNA from cultured CD4+ T cells. TCRdb independently ran MiXCR on the PCR reads; one entry per CDR3 protein. The top ten clones hold around 25% of a sample with roughly 4,200 distinct CDR3 sequences, over 20% of them seen once. This sample stems from a study of vaccination and CD4 T cells after COVID-19. Study-wide context: A CEFX pool, an HIV-1 Nef pool, or else no peptide went into the control cultures. Whole-study findings and limits: Convalescent patients studied were relatively few, and early post-infection timepoints were absent. A median of approximately 90% of reactive clones, in convalescent patients, became evident only post-vaccination.

This TCR came from a human donor who had recovered from COVID-19. The chain couples TRBV18 to TRBJ1-2; D remains ambiguous. The sample taken for sequencing was CD4+ T cells from blood, cultured in vitro. Here the CDR3 reads CASSPEPDGSYGYTF. CDR3 DNA sequence: TGTGCCAGCTCACCCGAACCGGACGGATCTTATGGCTACACCTTC.